These T cell receptor beta chains were read from a single sample in a study of blood T cell repertoires in COVID-19. Produced via immunoSEQ multiplex PCR; TCRdb's table is partial and in-frame only. Of some 310,000 clones in the sample, about nine tenths were seen once. The sample consisted of PBMCs or T cells enriched from blood (not recorded which). Receptor source: a woman in her twenties or thirties who had recovered from COVID-19. Each CDR3 is given with its conserved first and last residue. D genes are given only for firm matches. Not all rows give a size; the values are once, few, many and, for expanded clones, a class.

D gene,V gene,clone size,J gene,CDR3 length,CDR3 protein,CDR3 DNA
NA,TRBV28,NA,TRBJ2-3,17,CASSLWGPAKGTDTQYF,TGTGCCAGCAGTTTATGGGGGCCAGCCAAAGGGACAGATACGCAGTATTTT
TRBD2,TRBV6-2/TRBV6-3,once,TRBJ2-2,21,CASSYWAGEGRGNANTGELFF,TGTGCCAGCAGTTATTGGGCTGGGGAGGGCCGTGGAAACGCGAACACCGGGGAGCTGTTTTTT
NA,TRBV11-2,once,TRBJ2-7,13,CASSSQEGYEQYF,TGTGCCAGCAGCTCACAGGAAGGCTACGAGCAGTACTTC
TRBD1,TRBV10-3,NA,TRBJ1-1,16,CAISGLGQSPNTEAFF,TGTGCCATCAGTGGGTTGGGACAGAGCCCGAACACTGAAGCTTTCTTT
TRBD1,TRBV19,NA,TRBJ1-1,18,CASSIGGGIKGMNTEAFF,TGTGCCAGTAGTATAGGAGGGGGCATCAAGGGTATGAACACTGAAGCTTTCTTT
TRBD1,TRBV19,NA,TRBJ1-1,18,CASTTRPGQGKKGTEAFF,TGTGCCAGTACCACACGACCGGGACAGGGGAAAAAGGGAACTGAAGCTTTCTTT
TRBD1,TRBV15,once,TRBJ1-2,17,CATSSDPLTGGFYGYTF,TGTGCCACCAGCAGCGACCCTCTGACAGGGGGCTTTTATGGCTACACCTTC
NA,TRBV14,NA,TRBJ2-3,17,CASSLRSGRISTDTQYF,TGTGCCAGCAGCCTCCGATCGGGGAGAATTAGCACAGATACGCAGTATTTT
TRBD1,TRBV5-4,NA,TRBJ1-1,15,CASNSPQGARTEAFF,TGTGCCAGCAACTCACCGCAGGGGGCGCGGACTGAAGCTTTCTTT
TRBD1,TRBV28,once,TRBJ2-7,14,CASRVRTGKREQYF,TGTGCCAGCAGGGTACGGACAGGCAAACGCGAGCAGTACTTC
NA,TRBV14,NA,TRBJ1-3,11,CASSQAGRQYF,TGTGCCAGCAGCCAAGCGGGTCGCCAATATTTT
NA,TRBV20-1,few,TRBJ1-5,12,CSASQTNQPQHF,TGCAGTGCTAGTCAGACTAACCAGCCCCAGCATTTT
TRBD1,TRBV30,NA,TRBJ1-3,17,CAWSSRGTVTSGNTIYF,TGTGCCTGGAGTTCTCGGGGGACAGTGACCTCTGGAAACACCATATATTTT
TRBD1,TRBV9,NA,TRBJ1-2,17,CASSVGQATGRWYGYTF,TGTGCCAGCAGCGTAGGTCAGGCGACAGGGAGGTGGTATGGCTACACCTTC
TRBD2,TRBV18,NA,TRBJ2-1,13,CASALAGGPWEFF,TGTGCCAGCGCACTAGCGGGAGGGCCGTGGGAGTTCTTC
TRBD2,TRBV3-1/TRBV3-2,NA,TRBJ2-2,22,CASSQVSGLAGGPTNNTGELFF,TGTGCCAGCAGCCAAGTCTCGGGACTAGCGGGAGGGCCCACGAACAACACCGGGGAGCTGTTTTTT
NA,TRBV5-1,NA,TRBJ1-1,13,CASSLTPNTEAFF,TGCGCCAGCAGCTTAACACCAAACACTGAAGCTTTCTTT
TRBD1,TRBV5-8,NA,TRBJ1-4,14,CASSSGTGNEKLFF,TGTGCCAGCAGCTCCGGGACAGGGAATGAAAAACTGTTTTTT
NA,TRBV5-1,NA,TRBJ2-7,15,CASSRGTGFSYEQYF,TGCGCCAGCAGCCGCGGTACAGGATTCTCCTACGAGCAGTACTTC
NA,TRBV18,NA,TRBJ1-2,13,CASSPPGEYGYTF,TGTGCCAGCTCACCTCCAGGGGAATATGGCTACACCTTC
TRBD2,TRBV7-7,NA,TRBJ2-1,16,CASSLSFEAGVYEQFF,TGTGCTAGCAGTCTTTCCTTCGAAGCGGGAGTCTATGAGCAGTTCTTC
TRBD1,TRBV7-2,NA,TRBJ1-2,14,CASSSTGDNYGYTF,TGTGCCAGCAGCTCCACAGGGGATAACTATGGCTACACCTTC
TRBD2,TRBV5-1,NA,TRBJ2-3,19,CASSLAPGTSGRFVDTQYF,TGCGCCAGCAGCTTGGCCCCCGGGACTAGCGGGAGGTTTGTAGATACGCAGTATTTT
NA,TRBV6-2/TRBV6-3,NA,TRBJ2-7,14,CATTYGTYSYEQYF,TGTGCCACCACTTACGGGACATATTCCTACGAGCAGTACTTC
TRBD2,TRBV5-1,NA,TRBJ2-1,17,CASSLDISGSSYNEQFF,TGCGCCAGCAGCTTGGACATTAGCGGGAGCAGTTACAATGAGCAGTTCTTC
NA,TRBV9,NA,TRBJ2-2,15,CASSPSGANTGELFF,TGTGCCAGCAGCCCGTCCGGGGCGAACACCGGGGAGCTGTTTTTT
NA,TRBV5-1,NA,TRBJ1-2,13,CASSPTLDYGYTF,TGCGCCAGCAGCCCTACCTTGGACTATGGCTACACCTTC
NA,TRBV5-1,once,TRBJ2-5,16,CASSLLVVVQQETQYF,TGCGCCAGCAGCTTGTTGGTAGTAGTTCAACAAGAGACCCAGTACTTC
NA,TRBV7-9,few,TRBJ1-1,13,CASSGPPGTEAFF,TGTGCCAGCAGCGGCCCCCCAGGCACTGAAGCTTTCTTT
TRBD1,TRBV7-2,NA,TRBJ1-5,15,CASSLDRGGNQPQHF,TGTGCCAGCAGCTTAGACAGGGGGGGCAATCAGCCCCAGCATTTT
NA,TRBV10-3,once,TRBJ1-3,16,CAISKITGSSGNTIYF,TGTGCCATCAGTAAAATTACAGGGAGCTCTGGAAACACCATATATTTT
TRBD2,TRBV5-1,NA,TRBJ2-3,16,CASSSGTSGETDTQYF,TGCGCCAGCAGCTCCGGGACTAGCGGGGAGACAGATACGCAGTATTTT
NA,TRBV11-2,once,TRBJ2-7,15,CASSLSPQGSHEQYF,TGTGCCAGCAGCTTATCACCCCAGGGGTCCCACGAGCAGTACTTC
TRBD1,TRBV7-2,NA,TRBJ1-2,18,CASSVTTGGAVAVDGYTF,TGTGCCAGCAGCGTTACAACAGGGGGCGCCGTCGCGGTGGATGGCTACACCTTC
TRBD2,TRBV5-4,once,TRBJ2-5,14,CAIGSGRAAETQYF,TGTGCCATCGGAAGCGGGAGGGCCGCGGAGACCCAGTACTTC
NA,TRBV5-1,NA,TRBJ1-3,14,CASSLDSSGNTIYF,TGCGCCAGCAGCTTGGACAGCTCTGGAAACACCATATATTTT
NA,TRBV7-2,NA,TRBJ2-7,14,CASSAQGGSYEQYF,TGTGCCAGCAGCGCGCAGGGGGGCTCCTACGAGCAGTACTTC
NA,TRBV15,NA,TRBJ2-7,16,CATSRDDGGRSYEQYF,TGTGCCACCAGCAGAGATGACGGCGGCCGCTCCTACGAGCAGTACTTC
TRBD1,TRBV7-9,NA,TRBJ2-4,16,CASSPTGARAKNIQYF,TGTGCCAGCAGCCCGACAGGGGCTAGGGCCAAAAACATTCAGTACTTC
TRBD2,TRBV7-9,NA,TRBJ2-3,17,CASSPMWREGRTDTQYF,TGTGCCAGCAGCCCCATGTGGCGGGAGGGGCGCACAGATACGCAGTATTTT
TRBD1,TRBV12-3/TRBV12-4,NA,TRBJ2-2,13,CASGQGNTGELFF,TGTGCCAGCGGACAGGGGAACACCGGGGAGCTGTTTTTT
TRBD2,TRBV18,NA,TRBJ2-1,14,CASSLDSGGGEQFF,TGTGCCAGCTCACTGGACTCAGGCGGGGGTGAGCAGTTCTTC
NA,TRBV28,NA,TRBJ2-7,14,CASNLDLGGYEQYF,TGTGCCAGCAACCTGGATCTAGGAGGTTACGAGCAGTACTTC